The 23 T cell receptor beta chains reported below all come from one sample, sequenced in a study of cytomegalovirus exposure and HLA in healthy donors. Both 60 Vbeta primers and 13 Jbeta primers went into the PCR. The assay was immunoSEQ multiplex PCR, and TCRdb's table has in-frame clones only and misses some. The sample shows 150,000 or so clones, 75% to 90% of them seen only once. The sample consisted of PBMCs. These receptors all come from a woman aged 18-29 years in good health and CMV-seronegative.

V gene TRBV7-2 combines with J gene TRBJ1-3; perhaps TRBD1 as D (5 bases). Per germline, CDR1 SGHTA and CDR2 FQGNSA. The CDR3 extends over 17 amino acids. Trimming stripped 4 bases from V and 0 bases from J, with 16 bases between. CDR3 DNA sequence: TGTGCCAGCAGCTACACGCGGGACCTCTTCTCTGGAAACACCATATATTTT. Translating it yields CASSYTRDLFSGNTIYF. The whole variable domain, remainder taken from reference TRBV7-2 and TRBJ1-3, is GAGVSQSPSNKVTEKGKDVELRCDPISGHTALYWYRQSLGQGLEFLIYFQGNSAPDKSGLPSDRFSAERTGGSVSTLTIQRTQQEDSAVYLCASSYTRDLFSGNTIYFGEGSWLTVV.

CDR3 coding DNA: TGTGCCAGCAGCGTAGGTGTAGCCTTAATAAGCACAGATACGCAGTATTTT. It codes for CASSVGVALISTDTQYF. The chain employs TRBV9 and TRBJ2-3; D not certain. The germline gives CDR1 SGDLS, CDR2 YYNGEE. The length of the CDR3 is 17 residues. Trimming cost V 0 bases and J 0 bases, with 14 bases left between them.

This clone was seen more than once but under ten times. This rearrangement joins TRBV27 to TRBJ1-1, with 7 bases that match TRBD1. In germline, CDR1 is MNHEY, CDR2 SMNVEV (reference sequence). V gave up 6 bases and J gave up 4 bases; unmatched junction bases: 5. This CDR3 spans 13 amino acids. The CDR3 DNA reads as TGTGCCAGCAGCATTGACAGGGCCACTGAAGCTTTCTTT. As protein: CASSIDRATEAFF.

The chain carries TRBV28 and TRBJ2-5; D may be TRBD2 (6 bases). The germline V and J ends were trimmed by 1 base and 11 bases, with 20 bases remaining between them. CDR1 is MDHEN, CDR2 SYDVKM, per germline. CDR3 length: 15 residues. The CDR3 DNA reads TGTGCCAGCAGTTTATACCTGGGGGGAACGGTGGAGCAGTACTTC. Its translation is CASSLYLGGTVEQYF.

The V call is TRBV9, the J call TRBJ2-5, with D perhaps matching TRBD1 (6 bases). The CDR3 has 14 residues. From germline, CDR1 is SGDLS and CDR2 YYNGEE. The V end lost 3 bases, the J end lost 4 bases, and 13 bases lay between the germline ends. In DNA, the CDR3 is TGTGCCAGCAGCGCGATAACAGGGACAGAGACCCAGTACTTC. Protein: CASSAITGTETQYF.

The chain carries TRBV15 and TRBJ1-5; 9 bases are a match to TRBD1. CDR3 length: 17 amino acids. With 6 bases clipped from V and 3 bases from J, the junction kept 12 bases outside the gene matches. The germline CDR1 and CDR2 sequences are LNHNV and YYDKDF (reference sequence). The CDR3 sequence: CATRFPRQGGPNQPQHF. The CDR3 region has the DNA TGTGCCACCAGATTCCCTAGACAGGGGGGGCCCAATCAGCCCCAGCATTTT.

V is TRBV5-1 and J is TRBJ2-1, with TRBD2 identical over 8 bases. Germline V gives CDR1 SGHRS, CDR2 YFSETQ. The CDR3 consists of 16 residues. The junction had 6 bases not matched to a gene; V was cut back by 3 bases and J by 1 base. As DNA, the CDR3 is TGCGCCAGCAGCTCGAGCACTAGCGGTTCCTACAATGAGCAGTTCTTC. Amino acids: CASSSSTSGSYNEQFF.

The chain uses TRBV6-6 and TRBJ2-7; D is possibly TRBD2 (5 bases). Germline CDR1 is MNHNY and CDR2 is SVGAGI (reference sequence). This CDR3 region has 13 residues. The ends were cut back, 2 bases at V and 0 bases at J, with 5 bases in the middle. In DNA form, the CDR3 reads TGTGCCAGCAGTTACGAGGGCTCCTACGAGCAGTACTTC. Its protein product is CASSYEGSYEQYF.

The J gene is TRBJ1-5, the V gene TRBV6-5; D is ambiguous. The V end lost 10 bases, the J end lost 0 bases, and 13 bases lay between the germline ends. This CDR3 is 14 amino acids long. Per germline, CDR1 MNHEY and CDR2 SVGAGI. CDR3 nucleotide sequence: TGTGCCACCGGGGTGGGGTATAGCAATCAGCCCCAGCATTTT. It yields the protein CATGVGYSNQPQHF.

As to this clone: One junction end disagrees with the germline gene, perhaps due to a read error. The chain recombines TRBV29-1 with TRBJ1-1; no definite D call. The CDR3 loop spans 14 amino acids. Germline V gives CDR1 SQVTM, CDR2 ANQGSEA. CDR3 in amino acids: CSVEGQAEVTESFF. DNA for the CDR3: TGCAGCGTTGAAGGGCAGGCGGAGGTCACTGAATCTTTCTTT.

The J gene is TRBJ2-3, the V gene TRBV7-9, with a possible D match to TRBD2 (7 bases). CDR3 size: 15 residues. The V end lost 2 bases, the J end lost 7 bases, and 16 bases lay between the germline ends. In germline, CDR1 is SEHNR, CDR2 FQNEAQ (reference sequence). The CDR3 nucleotides are TGTGCCAGCAGCTTAAGAGGGGGGGCTCTGAATACGCAGTATTTT. This translates into CASSLRGGALNTQYF.

This clone has only one observation. The chain joins TRBV5-1 to TRBJ1-1; D is possibly TRBD1 (6 bases). CDR1 and CDR2 from the germline V gene are SGHRS and YFSETQ. The ends were cut back, 0 bases at V and 1 base at J, with 16 bases in the middle. The CDR3 covers 17 residues. This chain's CDR3 is CASSLAWARGKNTEAFF. The CDR3 region has the DNA TGCGCCAGCAGCTTGGCCTGGGCAAGGGGGAAGAACACTGAAGCTTTCTTT.

The rearrangement links TRBV7-6 to TRBJ1-3, with TRBD1 as a possible D gene (5 bases). Germline V gene data show CDR1 as SGHVS and CDR2 as FNYEAQ. With 5 bases removed from V and 10 bases from J, the gap between germline ends came to 15 bases. The length of the CDR3 is 13 residues. CDR3 nucleotides: TGTGCCAGCAGCCCAACAGGAGAAAGTACCATATATTTT. Translated: CASSPTGESTIYF.

J is TRBJ2-1 and V is TRBV2; tentative D call: TRBD2 (6 bases). V lost 2 bases and J lost 4, with 15 bases in between. In germline, CDR1 is SNHLY, CDR2 FYNNEI. The CDR3 is 16 amino acids. CDR3 region: CASSERFGGWYNEQFF. The DNA of the CDR3 is TGTGCCAGCAGTGAAAGGTTCGGGGGATGGTACAATGAGCAGTTCTTC. The full variable domain, rest sourced from reference TRBV2 and TRBJ2-1, is EPEVTQTPSHQVTQMGQEVILRCVPISNHLYFYWYRQILGQKVEFLVSFYNNEISEKSEIFDDQFSVERPDGSNFTLKIRSTKLEDSAMYFCASSERFGGWYNEQFFGPGTRLTVL.

The chain recombines TRBV6-5 with TRBJ2-2, with a weak D call TRBD2 (6 bases). Germline V gives CDR1 MNHEY, CDR2 SVGAGI. The length of the CDR3 is 16 residues. Trimming left V 2 bases short and J 0 bases short, with 10 bases between. Here the CDR3 DNA reads TGTGCCAGCAGTTACACCGGAGGGGCGAACACCGGGGAGCTGTTTTTT. This translates into CASSYTGGANTGELFF.

J is TRBJ1-1 and V is TRBV6-5, with D possibly TRBD1 on 6 matching bases. V dropped 8 bases and J dropped 3 bases, with 10 bases sitting between them. The CDR3 has 12 residues. Germline V gene sequence: CDR1 MNHEY, CDR2 SVGAGI. CDR3 nucleotides: TGTGCCAGCCACACAGGGCACACTGAAGCTTTCTTT. Its protein is CASHTGHTEAFF.

The chain recombines TRBV4-1 with TRBJ2-3; D is possibly TRBD2 (6 bases). The CDR3 has 17 residues. The V and J ends lost 3 bases and 4 bases respectively, with 20 bases between them. The germline V gene has CDR1 MGHRA and CDR2 YSYEKL. In DNA, the CDR3 is TGCGCCAGCAGCCAGCTACTAGCTTGGAGTCCGTCAGATACGCAGTATTTT. Translating it yields CASSQLLAWSPSDTQYF.

A few counts support this clone. V usage is TRBV5-5 and J usage is TRBJ1-1; tentatively, D is TRBD1 (6 bases). V shed 2 bases and J shed 4 bases, with 12 bases lying between them. CDR1 is SGHKS and CDR2 is YYEKEE in the germline V gene (reference sequence). The CDR3 totals 14 residues. CDR3 sequence reads: CASSFSAGATEAFF. The CDR3 nucleotides are TGTGCCAGCAGCTTTTCTGCAGGGGCCACTGAAGCTTTCTTT.

The chain is built from TRBV23-1 and TRBJ2-1, with 8 bases identical to TRBD2. TRBV23-1 qualifies as an ORF whose function is uncertain. This CDR3 is 14 amino acids long. V lost 7 bases, J lost 0 bases, and 2 bases stayed unmatched. The CDR3 sequence: CASIRGGSYNEQFF. CDR3 nucleotide sequence: TGCGCCAGCATACGGGGGGGCTCCTACAATGAGCAGTTCTTC.

The V and J genes are TRBV12-1 and TRBJ1-2; the DNA was not compared with TRBD1, the D call given in the table. TRBV12-1 is assigned pseudogene status. The CDR3 is 17 residues long. CDR3 residues: CASSFGVDTDLGYGYTF. Written as DNA, the CDR3 is TGTGCCAGCAGCTTTGGGGTAGACACCGACCTCGGCTATGGCTACACCTTC.

The V call is TRBV6-1, the J call TRBJ1-3; a possible D gene is TRBD1 (5 bases). Germline V gives CDR1 MNHNS, CDR2 SASEGT. There are 13 residues in the CDR3. Trimming cost V 7 bases and J 11 bases, with 18 bases left between them. Written as DNA, the CDR3 is TGTGCCAGCATAGCGGTGCCCAGGGCGGCCATATATTTT. Translated, it gives CASIAVPRAAIYF.

The chain has TRBV28 and TRBJ2-5; TRBD2 agrees at 12 bases. This CDR3 is 15 amino acids long. CDR1 MDHEN and CDR2 SYDVKM come from the germline V gene. V dropped 6 bases and J dropped 6; count of bases not matched to a gene: 8. The CDR3: CASRSLAGGLKTQYF. The CDR3 nucleotides read TGTGCCAGCAGGTCACTAGCGGGGGGTTTGAAGACCCAGTACTTC.

J is TRBJ1-6 and V is TRBV5-5, with D possibly being TRBD1 (6 bases). Germline CDR1 reads SGHKS; CDR2 reads YYEKEE (reference sequence). V lost 3 bases to trimming and J lost 6 bases, with 16 bases between them. This CDR3 contains 16 residues. The CDR3 loop reads CASSSSPGQSNSPLHF. CDR3 DNA: TGTGCCAGCAGCTCATCTCCGGGACAAAGTAATTCACCCCTCCACTTT.